The 11 T cell receptor beta chains listed next were all sequenced from one sample in a study of T cells after yellow fever vaccination (dated by TCRdb to between 2018 and 2021). The library was prepared using 5' RACE. Reads for this sample came from an Illumina NovaSeq 6000. TCRdb applied fastp at Q25 and MiXCR to the public reads, then kept only in-frame beta chains. Each record represents a unique CDR3 protein, reported with the most common genes and DNA among its rows. The sample table contains about 320,000 distinct CDR3 sequences; only one count was recorded for 9.5% to 12% of them. Of the sample, approximately 3% falls within the top ten clones. The sample's treatment or condition label, decoded: live attenuated yellow fever vaccine strain. The source material was CD4+ T cells sorted from PBMCs, sampled 45 days after the yellow fever booster vaccination. All receptors derive from a man between 18 and 35 years old who received the YFV17D yellow fever vaccine.

This clonotype occurred a few times. The chain links TRBV12-3 or TRBV12-4 to TRBJ1-6, with D tentatively TRBD1 (5 bases). This CDR3 is 15 amino acids long. V was shortened by 8 bases and J by 0 bases, with 11 bases between the two germline ends. The CDR3 protein is CASQGSSSYNSPLHF. CDR3 DNA sequence: TGTGCCAGCCAGGGTTCCAGCTCCTATAATTCACCCCTCCACTTT.

Regarding this clonotype: A read error may be the cause here, since a much bigger clone is one base away. The chain is built from TRBV12-3 or TRBV12-4 and TRBJ2-5, with 9 bases fitting TRBD2. The CDR3 consists of 14 residues. J was trimmed by 4 bases and V by 6 bases; bases with no gene match: 6. The chain's CDR3 is CASSQSGGLETQYF. CDR3 in DNA: TGTGCCAGCAGCCAGAGCGGGGGGCTAGAGACCCAGTACTTC.

The chain links TRBV21-1 to TRBJ2-7; the D segment call TRBD1 is taken from the table without a DNA check. TRBV21-1 is labeled a pseudogene. The CDR3 totals 16 residues. Written as DNA, the CDR3 is TGTGCCAGCCGTGCCCCCGGGGACAGTAGTTCCTACGAGCAGTACGTC. This sequence encodes CASRAPGDSSSYEQYV.

This clonotype was detected a few times. The chain is built from TRBV19 and TRBJ2-4; D gene ambiguous. The CDR3 has 14 amino acids. Germline loops: CDR1 LNHDA, CDR2 SQIVND (reference sequence). Trimming took off 6 bases at V and 0 bases at J, with 9 bases between the two ends. In DNA form, the CDR3 reads TGTGCCAGTAGAGATTCAGTAGCCAAAAACATTCAGTACTTC. Protein product: CASRDSVAKNIQYF.

In its sample, this clonotype was seen a few times. The V and J genes are TRBV5-1 and TRBJ2-1; TRBD1 aligns across 7 bases. The CDR3 runs 16 residues. The V gene's germline CDR1 is SGHRS and CDR2 YFSETQ. The V gene end was trimmed by 5 bases and the J gene end by 1 base; junction bases not matched to a gene: 9. Here the CDR3 reads CASRIQGTLSYNEQFF. Here the CDR3 DNA reads TGCGCCAGCAGGATACAGGGGACGCTATCCTACAATGAGCAGTTCTTC.

The chain recombines TRBV4-3 with TRBJ1-4; perhaps TRBD1 as D (6 bases). This CDR3 region has 15 residues. The V gene lost 4 bases and the J gene lost 5 bases, with 14 bases spanning the gap. Germline-derived CDR1 and CDR2 are LGHNA and YSLEER. CDR3 region: CASSRFTGRNEKLFF. In DNA, the CDR3 is TGCGCCAGCAGCCGCTTCACAGGGAGGAATGAAAAACTGTTTTTT.

The rearrangement links TRBV20-1 to TRBJ1-6; the D gene is possibly TRBD1 (5 bases). Germline assignment: CDR1 DFQATT and CDR2 SNEGSKA (reference sequence). Deletions cut 1 base from V and 8 bases from J, with 12 bases between. The length of the CDR3 is 14 residues. The CDR3 protein is CSARARDGHSPLHF. CDR3 DNA: TGCAGTGCTAGAGCGAGGGACGGTCATTCACCCCTCCACTTT.

V usage is TRBV29-1 and J usage is TRBJ2-1, with no clear D. Trimming cost V 4 bases and J 0 bases, with 13 bases left between them. The CDR3 is 15 residues long. CDR1 SQVTM and CDR2 ANQGSEA come from the germline V gene. CDR3: CSVVSFSSSYNEQFF. In DNA, the CDR3 is TGCAGCGTTGTCTCTTTTTCGAGCTCCTACAATGAGCAGTTCTTC.

This clonotype was seen more than once but under ten times. One junction end disagrees with the germline gene, perhaps due to a read error. This CDR3 is CASSRDMTVREQFF. The CDR3 bases are TGTGCTAGCAGCAGAGACATGACGGTCCGTGAGCAGTTCTTC. V and J are TRBV7-7 and TRBJ2-1; unclear D gene. Germline CDR1 SSHAT, CDR2 FNYEAQ (reference sequence). The CDR3 runs to 14 residues.

The J gene is TRBJ2-3, the V gene TRBV20-1; 8 nucleotides agree with TRBD2. CDR1 and CDR2 from the germline V gene are DFQATT and SNEGSKA (reference sequence). The CDR3 has 14 residues. The V gene end was trimmed by 5 bases and the J gene end by 3 bases; junction bases not matched to a gene: 7. The CDR3: CSAAAGAFTDTQYF. For the CDR3, the DNA is TGCAGTGCTGCAGCGGGGGCTTTTACAGATACGCAGTATTTT.

The V gene is TRBV9, the J gene TRBJ2-2; D is ambiguous. The germline V and J ends were trimmed by 0 bases and 5 bases, with 5 bases remaining between them. The CDR3 loop spans 13 amino acids. Germline CDR1 is SGDLS and CDR2 is YYNGEE. The CDR3 bases are TGTGCCAGCAGCGTAGCGGTTACCGGGGAGCTGTTTTTT. Its translation: CASSVAVTGELFF. Full variable domain (missing parts from reference TRBV9 and TRBJ2-2): DSGVTQTPKHLITATGQRVTLRCSPRSGDLSVYWYQQSLDQGLQFLIQYYNGEERAKGNILERFSAQQFPDLHSELNLSSLELGDSALYFCASSVAVTGELFFGEGSRLTVL.